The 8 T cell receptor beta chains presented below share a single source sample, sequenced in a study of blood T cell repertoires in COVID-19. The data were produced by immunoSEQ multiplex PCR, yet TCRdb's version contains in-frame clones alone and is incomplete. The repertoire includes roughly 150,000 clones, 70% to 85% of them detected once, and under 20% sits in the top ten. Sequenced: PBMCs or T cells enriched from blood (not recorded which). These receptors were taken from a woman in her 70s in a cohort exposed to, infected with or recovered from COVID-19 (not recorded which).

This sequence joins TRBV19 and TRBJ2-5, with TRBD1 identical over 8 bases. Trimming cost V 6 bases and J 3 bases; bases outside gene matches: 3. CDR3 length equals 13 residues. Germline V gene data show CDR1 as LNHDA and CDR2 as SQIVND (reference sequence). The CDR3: CASRKDREETQYF. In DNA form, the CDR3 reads TGTGCCAGTAGGAAGGACAGGGAAGAGACCCAGTACTTC.

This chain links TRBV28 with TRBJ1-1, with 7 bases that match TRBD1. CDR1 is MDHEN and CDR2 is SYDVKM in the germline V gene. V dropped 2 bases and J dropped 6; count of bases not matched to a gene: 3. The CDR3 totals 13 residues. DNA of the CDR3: TGTGCCAGCAGTTTAATAGGGGGCGCTGAAGCTTTCTTT. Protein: CASSLIGGAEAFF. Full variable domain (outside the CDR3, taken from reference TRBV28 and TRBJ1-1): DVKVTQSSRYLVKRTGEKVFLECVQDMDHENMFWYRQDPGLGLRLIYFSYDVKMKEKGDIPEGYSVSREKKERFSLILESASTNQTSMYLCASSLIGGAEAFFGQGTRLTVV.

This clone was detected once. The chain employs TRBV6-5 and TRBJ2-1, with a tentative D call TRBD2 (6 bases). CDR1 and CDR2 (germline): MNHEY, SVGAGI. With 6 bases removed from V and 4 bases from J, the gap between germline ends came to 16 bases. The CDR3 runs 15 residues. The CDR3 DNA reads TGTGCCAGCAGCCTGACCTCGGAGGGGTACAATGAGCAGTTCTTC. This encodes CASSLTSEGYNEQFF.

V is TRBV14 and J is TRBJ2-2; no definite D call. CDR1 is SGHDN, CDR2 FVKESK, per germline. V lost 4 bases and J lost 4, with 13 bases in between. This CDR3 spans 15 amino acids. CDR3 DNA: TGTGCCAGCAGCCCTTCGGGTCTCGTCACCGGGGAGCTGTTTTTT. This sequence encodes CASSPSGLVTGELFF.

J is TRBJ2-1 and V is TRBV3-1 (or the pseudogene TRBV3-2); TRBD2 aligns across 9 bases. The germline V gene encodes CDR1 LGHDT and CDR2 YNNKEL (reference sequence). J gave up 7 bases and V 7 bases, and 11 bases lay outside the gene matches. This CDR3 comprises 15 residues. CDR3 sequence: CASTHSGLAKNEQFF. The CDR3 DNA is TGTGCCAGCACTCACTCGGGACTAGCCAAGAATGAGCAGTTCTTC.

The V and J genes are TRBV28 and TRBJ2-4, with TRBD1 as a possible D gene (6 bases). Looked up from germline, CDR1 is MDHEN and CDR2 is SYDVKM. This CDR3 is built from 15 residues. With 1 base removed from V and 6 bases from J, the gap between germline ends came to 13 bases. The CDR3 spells CASSLSGALTNIQYF. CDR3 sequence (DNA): TGTGCCAGCAGTTTATCAGGGGCCCTCACAAACATTCAGTACTTC.

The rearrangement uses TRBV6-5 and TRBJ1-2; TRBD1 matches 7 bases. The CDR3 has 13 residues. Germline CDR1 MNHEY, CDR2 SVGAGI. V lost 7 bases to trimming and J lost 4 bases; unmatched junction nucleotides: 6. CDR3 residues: CASMWTGVYGYTF. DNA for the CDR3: TGTGCCAGCATGTGGACAGGCGTCTATGGCTACACCTTC.

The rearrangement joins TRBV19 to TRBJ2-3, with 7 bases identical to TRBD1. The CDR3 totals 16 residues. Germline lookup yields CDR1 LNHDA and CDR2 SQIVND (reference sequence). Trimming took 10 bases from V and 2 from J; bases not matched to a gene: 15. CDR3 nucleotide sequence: TGTGCCACAAAGCCACCCCCCGGGACAGACACAGATACGCAGTATTTT. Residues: CATKPPPGTDTDTQYF. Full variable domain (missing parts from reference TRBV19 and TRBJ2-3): DGGITQSPKYLFRKEGQNVTLSCEQNLNHDAMYWYRQDPGQGLRLIYYSQIVNDFQKGDIAEGYSVSREKKESFPLTVTSAQKNPTAFYLCATKPPPGTDTDTQYFGPGTRLTVL.